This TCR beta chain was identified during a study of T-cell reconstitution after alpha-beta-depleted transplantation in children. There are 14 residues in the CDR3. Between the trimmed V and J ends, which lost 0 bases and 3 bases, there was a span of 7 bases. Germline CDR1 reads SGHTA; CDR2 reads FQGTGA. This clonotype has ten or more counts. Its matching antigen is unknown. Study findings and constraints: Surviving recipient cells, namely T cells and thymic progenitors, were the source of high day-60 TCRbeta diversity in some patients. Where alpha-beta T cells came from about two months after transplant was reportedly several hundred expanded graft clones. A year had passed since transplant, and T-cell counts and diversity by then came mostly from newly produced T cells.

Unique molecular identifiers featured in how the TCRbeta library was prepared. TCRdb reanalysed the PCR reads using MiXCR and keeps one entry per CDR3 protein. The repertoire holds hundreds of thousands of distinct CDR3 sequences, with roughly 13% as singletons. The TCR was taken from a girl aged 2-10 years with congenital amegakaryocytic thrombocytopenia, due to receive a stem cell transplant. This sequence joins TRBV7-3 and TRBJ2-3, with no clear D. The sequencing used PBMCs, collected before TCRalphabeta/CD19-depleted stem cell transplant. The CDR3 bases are TGTGCCAGCAGCTTAACGCCTCAAACAGATACGCAGTATTTT. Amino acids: CASSLTPQTDTQYF. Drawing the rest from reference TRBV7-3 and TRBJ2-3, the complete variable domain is GAGVSQTPSNKVTEKGKYVELRCDPISGHTALYWYRQSLGQGPEFLIYFQGTGAADDSGLPNDRFFAVRPEGSVSTLKIQRTERGDSAVYLCASSLTPQTDTQYFGPGTRLTVL.